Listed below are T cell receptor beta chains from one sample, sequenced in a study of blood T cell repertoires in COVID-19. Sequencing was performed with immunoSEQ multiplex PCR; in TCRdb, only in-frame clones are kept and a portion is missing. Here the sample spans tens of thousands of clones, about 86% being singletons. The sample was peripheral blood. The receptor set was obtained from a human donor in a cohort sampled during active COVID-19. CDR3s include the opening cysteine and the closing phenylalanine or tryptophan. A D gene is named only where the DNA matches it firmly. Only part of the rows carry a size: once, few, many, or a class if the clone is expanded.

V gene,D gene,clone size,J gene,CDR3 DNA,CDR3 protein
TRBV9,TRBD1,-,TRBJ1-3,TGTGCCAGCAGCCAAGAACAGGGGGCGATGGGAAACACCATATATTTT,CASSQEQGAMGNTIYF
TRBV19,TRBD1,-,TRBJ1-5,TGTGCCAGTAGTATCGGCATGACAGGGAGCAATCAGCCCCAGCATTTT,CASSIGMTGSNQPQHF
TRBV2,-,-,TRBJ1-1,TGTGCCAGCAGCTGGACGGGAAACACTGAAGCTTTCTTT,CASSWTGNTEAFF
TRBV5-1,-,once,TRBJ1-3,TGCGCCAGCAGCTTGTATGGAGACCGCTCTGGAAACACCATATATTTT,CASSLYGDRSGNTIYF
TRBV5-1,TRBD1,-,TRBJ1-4,TGCGCCAGCAGTCCGGACAGGCCAGATGAAAAACTGTTTTTT,CASSPDRPDEKLFF
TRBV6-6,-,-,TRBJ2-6,TGTGCCAGCAGTTATGGGGGGTCTGGGGCCAACGTCCTGACTTTC,CASSYGGSGANVLTF
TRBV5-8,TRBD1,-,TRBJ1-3,TGTGCCAGCAGCCGACAGGGGTCCGGAAACACCATATATTTT,CASSRQGSGNTIYF
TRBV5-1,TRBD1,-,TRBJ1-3,TGCGCCAGCAGCGGTGAGGGGGCGGACACCATATATTTT,CASSGEGADTIYF
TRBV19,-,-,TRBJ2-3,TGTGCCAGTAGTATCGAACTATCAGATACGCAGTATTTT,CASSIELSDTQYF
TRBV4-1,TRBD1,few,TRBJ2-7,TGCGCCAGCAGCCAAGGACAGGGCCACGAGCAGTACTTC,CASSQGQGHEQYF